This record covers a single T cell receptor beta chain. Its antigen is as yet unknown. This record comes from a study of T cell responses to AZD1222 COVID-19 vaccine. Whole-study results and caveats: Among the donors, most were white British and more were female, and clonal diversity was possibly underestimated. With dominance at 160-218 and 743-854, vaccine-associated CD4 TCRs spanned spike. After the peak T cell response, and only then, were repertoires sampled.

This table comes from immunoSEQ multiplex PCR, and its TCRdb copy is limited to in-frame clones, with some not included. The sample records 100,000 to 110,000 clones, nearly 95% being singletons. The sequencing here drew on peripheral blood, taken on day 0 of AZD1222 vaccination. This clonotype was sampled from an adult in good health.

CDR3 loop: CDDSYNEQFF. CDR3 DNA sequence: TGTGACGATTCATACAATGAGCAGTTCTTC. The V gene is TRBV6-5, the J gene TRBJ2-1; D is uncertain. Germline lookup yields CDR1 MNHEY and CDR2 SVGAGI. The CDR3 loop spans 10 amino acids.